This T cell receptor beta chain originates from a study of early T cells in non-severe SARS-CoV-2 infection. V trimming: 6 bases; J trimming: 2 bases; junction bases outside the gene matches: 10. Germline CDR1 is SQVTM and CDR2 is ANQGSEA. CDR3 size: 15 residues. Unique molecular identifiers (one per individual cDNA molecule) were attached. Each CDR3 protein gets one entry after TCRdb re-called the 5' RACE reads with MiXCR. Of 10,000 to 12,000 distinct CDR3 sequences in the sample, around 5% were seen once. Study results and caveats: The study's VDJdb matching favored anti-spike CD8 responses and missed private and CD4 specificities.

This clonotype was counted ten times or more. Its antigen is undetermined. This TCR was recovered from an adult who was a healthcare worker with PCR-confirmed SARS-CoV-2 infection or an uninfected control (not recorded which). The sequencing input was whole blood. V and J are TRBV29-1 and TRBJ2-3, with 8 nucleotides matching TRBD2. This chain's CDR3 is CSVELAVSHTDTQYF. The CDR3 nucleotides read TGCAGCGTCGAACTAGCGGTCAGCCACACAGATACGCAGTATTTT.